This T cell receptor (beta chain) was documented in a study of shared T cell receptors in the human thymus. The CDR3 loop spans 19 amino acids. Per germline, CDR1 SGDLS and CDR2 YYNGEE. V lost 0 bases to trimming and J lost 0 bases; unmatched junction nucleotides: 12. The data were produced by immunoSEQ multiplex PCR, yet TCRdb's version contains in-frame clones alone and is incomplete. This sample has hundreds of thousands of clones, with around 87% found just once. The sample also formed part of further work on human thymus T cells. That paper notes: Gene usage for V and J segments appeared biased in thymic and blood repertoires.

The receptor's source is a boy younger than two with a congenital heart defect. The sequenced sample consisted of thymocytes. The rearrangement joins TRBV9 to TRBJ1-3; TRBD1 aligns across 7 bases. Written as DNA, the CDR3 is TGTGCCAGCAGCGTAGGGGCCACAGGGGCCGCGAGCTCTGGAAACACCATATATTTT. Residues: CASSVGATGAASSGNTIYF. The whole variable domain, filled in from reference TRBV9 and TRBJ1-3, reads DSGVTQTPKHLITATGQRVTLRCSPRSGDLSVYWYQQSLDQGLQFLIQYYNGEERAKGNILERFSAQQFPDLHSELNLSSLELGDSALYFCASSVGATGAASSGNTIYFGEGSWLTVV.